What follows is one T cell receptor beta chain and its context. Its target is unknown. Germline CDR1 DFQATT, CDR2 SNEGSKA (reference sequence). The CDR3 runs to 18 residues. The data stem from a study of monozygotic twins with inflammatory bowel disease. Overall study results and limits: Researchers report that IBD patients shared fewer clonotypes with others than healthy twins, especially amid disease activity. With inverse Simpson as the measure, TCRbeta diversity was lower in IBD patients than in healthy co-twins.

Each TCR library used 3500 ng of total RNA. TCRdb reprocessed the 5' RACE reads and reports one entry per CDR3 protein, with no DNA. The specimen's table records roughly 320,000 distinct CDR3 sequences. Sequencing was performed on blood. V is TRBV20-1 and J is TRBJ2-3; absent DNA, TCRdb's TRBD2 call cannot be checked. The origin of this receptor is a human donor with ulcerative colitis or Crohn's disease, or a healthy co-twin of an affected twin (not recorded which). The CDR3 here is CSARPGQGLAARTDTQYF.